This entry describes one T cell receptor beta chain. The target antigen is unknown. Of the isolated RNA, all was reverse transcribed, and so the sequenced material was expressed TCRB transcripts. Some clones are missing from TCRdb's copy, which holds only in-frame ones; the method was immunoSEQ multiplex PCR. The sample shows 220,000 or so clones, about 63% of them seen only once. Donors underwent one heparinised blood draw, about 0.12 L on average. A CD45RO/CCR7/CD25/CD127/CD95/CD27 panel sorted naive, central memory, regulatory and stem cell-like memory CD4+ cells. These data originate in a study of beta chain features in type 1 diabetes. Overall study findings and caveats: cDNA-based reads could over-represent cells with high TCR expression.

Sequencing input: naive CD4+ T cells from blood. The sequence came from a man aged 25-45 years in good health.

The CDR3 is CSVAVAAYEQYF. CDR3 nucleotides: TGCAGCGTTGCGGTTGCGGCCTACGAGCAGTACTTC. This sequence joins TRBV29-1 and TRBJ2-7; D is unresolved. Trimming removed 4 bases from V and 2 bases from J, with 9 bases in between. CDR1 and CDR2 from the germline V gene are SQVTM and ANQGSEA. CDR3 length: 12 residues.